These 5 T cell receptor beta chains were sequenced from one sample in a study of beta chain features in type 1 diabetes. Study-level findings and limits: Type 1 diabetes patients had moderately but significantly shorter TCRB CDR3s in all four CD4+ subsets.

What was sequenced were expressed TCRB transcripts, since all of the isolated RNA had been reverse transcribed. Produced via immunoSEQ multiplex PCR; TCRdb's table is partial and in-frame only. Of about 23,000 clones listed, more than 45% are singletons. Antigens of these TCRs are unknown. Sequencing was performed on stem cell memory CD4+ T cells from blood. These TCRs come from a man aged 18 to 35 with type 1 diabetes.

The chain recombines TRBV5-4 with TRBJ2-5; D is unclear. Germline assignment: CDR1 SGHNT and CDR2 YYREEE (reference sequence). V was clipped by 0 bases and J by 5 bases, with 8 bases between them. This CDR3 is built from 13 residues. CDR3 loop: CASSLVPRETQYF. In DNA form, the CDR3 reads TGTGCCAGCAGCTTGGTCCCTCGGGAGACCCAGTACTTC.

The DNA of the CDR3 is TGTGCCAGCAGAATGGACAGGGGAAATCAGCCCCAGCATTTT. Its translation: CASRMDRGNQPQHF. J is TRBJ1-5 and V is TRBV28; 9 nucleotides line up with TRBD1. Germline V gene sequence: CDR1 MDHEN, CDR2 SYDVKM. Trimming removed 6 bases from V and 4 bases from J; junction bases left unmatched: 4. The CDR3 is 14 residues long.

The chain links TRBV18 to TRBJ2-1; 10 bases align to TRBD2. From germline, CDR1 is KGHSH and CDR2 LQKENI. This CDR3 spans 16 amino acids. V lost 6 bases and J lost 6; bases outside the gene matches: 11. The CDR3 is CASSNLVAGGSNEQFF. In nucleotides, the CDR3 is TGTGCCAGCTCGAACCTGGTAGCGGGGGGCTCCAATGAGCAGTTCTTC.

This clone was seen a handful of times. The chain has TRBV27 and TRBJ1-5, with D unclear. CDR1 and CDR2 from the germline V gene are MNHEY and SMNVEV (reference sequence). The V end was cut by 3 bases, the J end by 9 bases, with 12 bases between. The CDR3 runs to 13 residues. The CDR3 region is CASSFSYSVPQHF. CDR3 in DNA: TGTGCCAGCAGTTTCTCTTACTCGGTGCCCCAGCATTTT.

This clone was counted only a few times. This rearrangement joins TRBV5-4 to TRBJ2-2, with D maybe TRBD2 (6 bases). The CDR3 loop spans 16 amino acids. Trimming removed 3 bases from V and 2 bases from J, with 14 bases in between. Germline V CDR1 and CDR2: SGHNT, YYREEE (reference sequence). CDR3 DNA sequence: TGTGCCAGCAGCTCCCGGAATAGCGGTAACACCGGGGAGCTGTTTTTT. As protein: CASSSRNSGNTGELFF. The full variable domain, completed using reference TRBV5-4 and TRBJ2-2, is ETGVTQSPTHLIKTRGQQVTLRCSSQSGHNTVSWYQQALGQGPQFIFQYYREEENGRGNFPPRFSGLQFPNYSSELNVNALELDDSALYLCASSSRNSGNTGELFFGEGSRLTVL.